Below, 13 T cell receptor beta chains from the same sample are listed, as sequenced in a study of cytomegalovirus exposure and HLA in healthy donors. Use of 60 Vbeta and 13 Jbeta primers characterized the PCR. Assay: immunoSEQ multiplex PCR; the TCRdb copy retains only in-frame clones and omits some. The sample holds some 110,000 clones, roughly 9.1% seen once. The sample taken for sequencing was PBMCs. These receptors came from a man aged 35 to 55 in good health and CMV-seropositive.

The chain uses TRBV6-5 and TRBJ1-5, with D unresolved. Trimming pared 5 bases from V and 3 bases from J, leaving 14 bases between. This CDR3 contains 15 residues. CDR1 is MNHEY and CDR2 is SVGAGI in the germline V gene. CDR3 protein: CASSNRESSNQPQHF. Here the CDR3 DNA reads TGTGCCAGCAGTAACCGGGAAAGTTCCAATCAGCCCCAGCATTTT.

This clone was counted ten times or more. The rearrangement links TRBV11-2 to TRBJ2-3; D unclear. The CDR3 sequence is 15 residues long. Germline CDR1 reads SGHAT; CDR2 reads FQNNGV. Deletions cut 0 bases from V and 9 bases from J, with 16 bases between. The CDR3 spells CASSLDVGAPGTQYF. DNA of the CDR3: TGTGCCAGCAGCTTAGATGTTGGCGCCCCCGGGACGCAGTATTTT.

For the CDR3, the DNA is TGCGCCAGCAGCTTGGCAGATACAGGGCTCGAGCAGTACTTC. As protein: CASSLADTGLEQYF. V is TRBV5-1 and J is TRBJ2-7, with D perhaps TRBD1 (6 bases). The CDR3 runs to 14 residues. V was pared by 0 bases and J by 6 bases, with 13 bases between. Germline CDR1 SGHRS, CDR2 YFSETQ.

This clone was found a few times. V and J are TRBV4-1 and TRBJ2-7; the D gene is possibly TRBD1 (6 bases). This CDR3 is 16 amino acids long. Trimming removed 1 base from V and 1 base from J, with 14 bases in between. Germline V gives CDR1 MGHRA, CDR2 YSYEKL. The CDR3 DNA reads TGCGCCAGCAGCCAAGGCCTCGGGACACTATCCTACGAGCAGTACTTC. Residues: CASSQGLGTLSYEQYF.

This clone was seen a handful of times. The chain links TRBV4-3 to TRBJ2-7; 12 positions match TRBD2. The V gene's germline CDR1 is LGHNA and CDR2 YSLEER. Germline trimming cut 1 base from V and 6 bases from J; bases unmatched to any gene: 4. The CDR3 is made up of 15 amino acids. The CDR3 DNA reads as TGCGCCAGCAGCCAAGGACTAGCGGGAGTACGCGAGCAGTACTTC. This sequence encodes CASSQGLAGVREQYF.

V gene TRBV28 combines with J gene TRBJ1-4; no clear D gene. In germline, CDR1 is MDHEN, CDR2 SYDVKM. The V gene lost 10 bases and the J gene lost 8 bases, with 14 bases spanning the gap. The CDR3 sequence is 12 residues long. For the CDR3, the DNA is TGTGCCACTCGACCGACGGGAGAAAAACTGTTTTTT. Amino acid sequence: CATRPTGEKLFF. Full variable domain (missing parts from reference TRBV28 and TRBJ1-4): DVKVTQSSRYLVKRTGEKVFLECVQDMDHENMFWYRQDPGLGLRLIYFSYDVKMKEKGDIPEGYSVSREKKERFSLILESASTNQTSMYLCATRPTGEKLFFGSGTQLSVL.

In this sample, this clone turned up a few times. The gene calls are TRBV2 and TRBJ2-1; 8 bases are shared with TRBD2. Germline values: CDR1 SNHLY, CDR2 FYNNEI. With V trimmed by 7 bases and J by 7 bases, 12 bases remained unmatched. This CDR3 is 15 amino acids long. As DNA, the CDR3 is TGTGCCAGCAACCCCGGGACTAGAAGGGGAAATGAGCAGTTCTTC. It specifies CASNPGTRRGNEQFF. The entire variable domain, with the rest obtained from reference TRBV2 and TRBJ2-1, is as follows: EPEVTQTPSHQVTQMGQEVILRCVPISNHLYFYWYRQILGQKVEFLVSFYNNEISEKSEIFDDQFSVERPDGSNFTLKIRSTKLEDSAMYFCASNPGTRRGNEQFFGPGTRLTVL.

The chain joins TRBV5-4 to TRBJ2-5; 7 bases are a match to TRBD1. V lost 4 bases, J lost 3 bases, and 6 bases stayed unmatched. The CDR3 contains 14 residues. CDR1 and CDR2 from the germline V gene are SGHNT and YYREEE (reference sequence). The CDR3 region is CASSQTGSKETQYF. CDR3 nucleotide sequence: TGTGCCAGCAGCCAGACAGGGTCCAAAGAGACCCAGTACTTC. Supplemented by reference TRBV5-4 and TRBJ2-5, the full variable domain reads ETGVTQSPTHLIKTRGQQVTLRCSSQSGHNTVSWYQQALGQGPQFIFQYYREEENGRGNFPPRFSGLQFPNYSSELNVNALELDDSALYLCASSQTGSKETQYFGPGTRLLVL.

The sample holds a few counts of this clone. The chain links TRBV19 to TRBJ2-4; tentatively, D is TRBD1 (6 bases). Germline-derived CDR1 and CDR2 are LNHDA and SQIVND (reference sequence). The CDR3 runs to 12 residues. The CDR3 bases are TGTGTCCAAGGGGGAACCAAAAACATTCAGTACTTC. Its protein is CVQGGTKNIQYF.

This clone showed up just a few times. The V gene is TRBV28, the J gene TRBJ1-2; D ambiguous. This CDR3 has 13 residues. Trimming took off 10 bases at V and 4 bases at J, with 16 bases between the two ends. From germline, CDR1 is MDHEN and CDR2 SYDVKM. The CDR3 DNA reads TGTGCCACCCGAACAGTAAATCTCTATGGCTACACCTTC. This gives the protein CATRTVNLYGYTF.

The CDR3 is CASSLGAGGYNEQFF. CDR3 nucleotides: TGTGCCAGCAGCTTAGGAGCGGGAGGGTACAATGAGCAGTTCTTC. The genes are TRBV11-2 and TRBJ2-1; 10 bases fit TRBD2. The V and J ends lost 1 base and 4 bases, in that order; junction bases with no gene match: 1. Germline CDR1 reads SGHAT; CDR2 reads FQNNGV. This CDR3 has 15 residues.

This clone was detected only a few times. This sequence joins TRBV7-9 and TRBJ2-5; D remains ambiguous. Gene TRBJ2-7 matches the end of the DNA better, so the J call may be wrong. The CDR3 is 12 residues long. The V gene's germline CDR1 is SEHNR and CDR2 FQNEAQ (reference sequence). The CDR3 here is CASSFSSYEQYF. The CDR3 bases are TGTGCCAGCAGCTTTAGCTCCTACGAGCAGTACTTC.

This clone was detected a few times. CDR3 coding DNA: TGTGCCAGCAGCGTAGCTACGACTAGCGGGACCGGTACGCAGTATTTT. Its protein product is CASSVATTSGTGTQYF. The genes are TRBV9 and TRBJ2-3, with 11 bases fitting TRBD2. Germline values: CDR1 SGDLS, CDR2 YYNGEE. The CDR3 has 16 residues. Trimming cost V 0 bases and J 8 bases; bases outside gene matches: 8. The full variable domain, its missing parts supplied by reference TRBV9 and TRBJ2-3, is DSGVTQTPKHLITATGQRVTLRCSPRSGDLSVYWYQQSLDQGLQFLIQYYNGEERAKGNILERFSAQQFPDLHSELNLSSLELGDSALYFCASSVATTSGTGTQYFGPGTRLTVL.